Each of the 26 T cell receptor beta chains below was sequenced from the same sample in a study of monozygotic twins with inflammatory bowel disease. TCRdb reanalyzed the 5' RACE reads, giving one entry per CDR3 protein sequence and no DNA. The table lists about 160,000 distinct CDR3 sequences. The sample was blood. The receptors here all came from a human donor with ulcerative colitis or Crohn's disease, or a healthy co-twin of an affected twin (not recorded which).

The chain joins TRBV5-5 to TRBJ1-5. Germline V gene data show CDR1 as SGHKS and CDR2 as YYEKEE (reference sequence). The CDR3 spans 15 residues. The CDR3 reads CASSLAGLKNQPQHF.

The chain combines TRBV6-5 with TRBJ2-3; the TRBD2 assignment by TCRdb is unverifiable without DNA. CDR3 length equals 15 residues. Germline assignment: CDR1 MNHEY and CDR2 SVGAGI. This chain's CDR3 is CASSYSSGRSDTQYF.

The chain employs TRBV6-1 and TRBJ1-6; TCRdb lists TRBD1, though no DNA is available to test this call. The germline CDR1 and CDR2 sequences are MNHNS and SASEGT. The CDR3 contains 14 residues. The CDR3 reads CASSDGGNNSPLHF.

This chain joins TRBV28 and TRBJ1-5; there is no DNA to check the TCRdb D call of TRBD1. Germline CDR1 MDHEN, CDR2 SYDVKM. The CDR3 is 17 amino acids. CDR3 in amino acids: CASSRRRQGGSNQPQHF.

CDR3 loop: CASSSLDSVLYEQYF. The V and J genes are TRBV7-8 and TRBJ2-7; the TCRdb call, TRBD1, lacks DNA for checking. Germline assignment: CDR1 SGHVS and CDR2 FQNEAQ. There are 15 residues in the CDR3. The entire variable domain, with the rest obtained from reference TRBV7-8 and TRBJ2-7, is as follows: GAGVSQSPRYKVAKRGQDVALRCDPISGHVSLFWYQQALGQGPEFLTYFQNEAQLDKSGLPSDRFFAERPEGSVSTLKIQRTQQEDSAVYLCASSSLDSVLYEQYFGPGTRLTVT.

The rearrangement links TRBV5-1 to TRBJ1-1. This CDR3 region has 13 residues. Germline V gene sequence: CDR1 SGHRS, CDR2 YFSETQ. This CDR3 reads CASSLTVITEAFF. Full variable domain (rest looked up from reference TRBV5-1 and TRBJ1-1): KAGVTQTPRYLIKTRGQQVTLSCSPISGHRSVSWYQQTPGQGLQFLFEYFSETQRNKGNFPGRFSGRQFSNSRSEMNVSTLELGDSALYLCASSLTVITEAFFGQGTRLTVV.

V usage is TRBV25-1 and J usage is TRBJ1-5; TCRdb designates TRBD1, a call that cannot be tested without DNA. The CDR3 covers 15 residues. Germline V gives CDR1 MGHDK, CDR2 SYGVNS. CDR3 residues: CASSEGGSGNQPQHF. The full variable domain, rest sourced from reference TRBV25-1 and TRBJ1-5, is EADIYQTPRYLVIGTGKKITLECSQTMGHDKMYWYQQDPGMELHLIHYSYGVNSTEKGDLSSESTVSRIRTEHFPLTLESARPSHTSQYLCASSEGGSGNQPQHFGDGTRLSIL.

The chain recombines TRBV5-4 with TRBJ2-1; TCRdb proposes TRBD2, but this gene call is untestable without DNA. This CDR3 is 17 amino acids long. From germline, CDR1 is SGHNT and CDR2 YYREEE (reference sequence). Here the CDR3 reads CASSVGSGGVSYNEQFF.

The chain is built from TRBV7-6 and TRBJ2-7; TCRdb returns TRBD1, unconfirmable since there is no DNA. Germline V CDR1 and CDR2: SGHVS, FNYEAQ. The length of the CDR3 is 13 residues. The CDR3 is CASSLGPGYEQYF.

This sequence joins TRBV12-3 or TRBV12-4 and TRBJ2-7; the TCRdb D gene call, TRBD1, has no DNA to confirm it. The CDR3 is 11 residues long. This chain's CDR3 is CASSPGALQYF.

The rearrangement joins TRBV15 to TRBJ2-7; the TCRdb D gene call, TRBD2, has no DNA to confirm it. The germline gives CDR1 LNHNV, CDR2 YYDKDF (reference sequence). This CDR3 region has 15 residues. CDR3 region: CATSRDNSGSREQYF.

The rearrangement joins TRBV27 to TRBJ2-5; TCRdb names TRBD1, which stays unverified in the absence of DNA. The CDR3 is made up of 17 amino acids. Germline V gives CDR1 MNHEY, CDR2 SMNVEV (reference sequence). The CDR3 reads CASSLILPRESQETQYF.

V and J are TRBV7-2 and TRBJ2-7; TCRdb lists TRBD2, though no DNA is available to test this call. The germline CDR1 and CDR2 sequences are SGHTA and FQGNSA. The CDR3 is 17 amino acids. CDR3 protein: CASSATFMTSRSYEQYF.

This chain connects TRBV28 to TRBJ2-7; TCRdb indicates TRBD2, and absent DNA this call remains unverified. This CDR3 contains 14 residues. Germline V CDR1 and CDR2: MDHEN, SYDVKM. CDR3: CASRNSGSSYEQYF.

The V call is TRBV6-1, the J call TRBJ1-5; TCRdb lists TRBD1, though no DNA is available to test this call. This CDR3 spans 16 amino acids. CDR1 is MNHNS, CDR2 SASEGT, per germline. CDR3 protein: CASSRGTGFRNQPQHF.

V and J are TRBV6-1 and TRBJ1-2. Germline V gene data show CDR1 as MNHNS and CDR2 as SASEGT. This CDR3 spans 13 amino acids. The CDR3 sequence is CASSEENSYGYTF.

The chain uses TRBV4-2 and TRBJ2-1; no DNA is available, so the TRBD2 call from TCRdb remains unchecked. This CDR3 is 19 amino acids long. Germline V CDR1 and CDR2: LGHNA, YNFKEQ. CDR3 loop: CGSSQDVDERGSSYNEQFF.

The chain recombines TRBV5-6 with TRBJ1-1. The germline V gene encodes CDR1 SGHDT and CDR2 YYEEEE. The CDR3 extends over 13 amino acids. The CDR3: CASSQSHGTEAFF. The full variable domain, completed using reference TRBV5-6 and TRBJ1-1, is DAGVTQSPTHLIKTRGQQVTLRCSPKSGHDTVSWYQQALGQGPQFIFQYYEEEERQRGNFPDRFSGHQFPNYSSELNVNALLLGDSALYLCASSQSHGTEAFFGQGTRLTVV.

The V and J genes are TRBV7-2 and TRBJ2-5. Germline V gives CDR1 SGHTA, CDR2 FQGNSA. CDR3 size: 14 residues. CDR3 sequence reads: CASSLALSTETQYF.

The chain is built from TRBV11-3 and TRBJ2-1; without DNA, the TCRdb call of TRBD1 cannot be checked. This CDR3 region has 14 residues. The germline CDR1 and CDR2 sequences are SGHNT and YENEEA. CDR3 protein: CASSSPGGHNEQFF.

V and J are TRBV28 and TRBJ2-1; the D gene TCRdb calls, TRBD1, cannot be checked with no DNA. The CDR3 runs to 13 residues. Germline loops: CDR1 MDHEN, CDR2 SYDVKM. The CDR3 loop reads CASRVGGVNEQFF. Complete variable domain (other parts from reference TRBV28 and TRBJ2-1): DVKVTQSSRYLVKRTGEKVFLECVQDMDHENMFWYRQDPGLGLRLIYFSYDVKMKEKGDIPEGYSVSREKKERFSLILESASTNQTSMYLCASRVGGVNEQFFGPGTRLTVL.

This chain joins TRBV20-1 and TRBJ2-3; TCRdb picks TRBD1, but there is no DNA to check that call. This CDR3 has 15 amino acids. Germline loops: CDR1 DFQATT, CDR2 SNEGSKA (reference sequence). CDR3 protein: CSASDRGISGDTQYF.

This chain connects TRBV7-9 to TRBJ2-6; TCRdb's D call of TRBD1 is untestable without DNA. Per germline, CDR1 SEHNR and CDR2 FQNEAQ (reference sequence). This CDR3 region has 17 residues. This CDR3 is CASPRIGQGAGANVLTF.

The chain uses TRBV20-1 and TRBJ2-7; TCRdb reports TRBD2, a call that lacks DNA to check it against. The CDR3 loop spans 17 amino acids. CDR1 is DFQATT and CDR2 is SNEGSKA in the germline V gene (reference sequence). CDR3 in amino acids: CSARDRGGTSGIYEQYF.

This chain uses TRBV6-5 with TRBJ1-1; no DNA is available, so the TRBD1 call from TCRdb remains unchecked. Germline V gives CDR1 MNHEY, CDR2 SVGAGI. CDR3 length: 15 residues. The CDR3 is CASPNEETLGTEAFF.

This chain joins TRBV19 and TRBJ2-6; the TCRdb D gene call, TRBD1, has no DNA to confirm it. Germline V gene data show CDR1 as LNHDA and CDR2 as SQIVND (reference sequence). The CDR3 length is 16 residues. CDR3 sequence: CASSSTGGSGANVLTF.